These 7 T cell receptor beta chains originate from one sample sequenced in a study of blood T cell repertoires in COVID-19. Data came from immunoSEQ multiplex PCR; TCRdb stores just in-frame clones and leaves some out. This sample has some 370,000 clones, with around 91% found just once. The sample taken for sequencing was peripheral blood. The receptors shown here come from a man between 18 and 35 years old with active or convalescent COVID-19.

The J gene is TRBJ2-7, the V gene TRBV2; the match to TRBD2 covers 11 bases. The CDR3 length is 15 residues. The ends lost 3 bases at V and 3 bases at J; junction bases unmatched: 4. The germline V gene has CDR1 SNHLY and CDR2 FYNNEI. The CDR3: CASSDILAGGYEQYF. CDR3 bases: TGTGCCAGCAGTGACATCCTAGCGGGGGGCTACGAGCAGTACTTC.

The rearrangement links TRBV5-5 to TRBJ1-3; D uncertain. Germline V CDR1 and CDR2: SGHKS, YYEKEE (reference sequence). Trimming left V 3 bases short and J 2 bases short, with 6 bases between. The CDR3 loop spans 13 amino acids. In nucleotides, the CDR3 is TGTGCCAGCAGCTCCACACCTGGAAACACCATATATTTT. Amino acids: CASSSTPGNTIYF.

This CDR3 reads CASSLNGNNSPLHF. CDR3 bases: TGTGCCAGCAGTCTGAACGGGAATAATTCACCCCTCCACTTT. V is TRBV27 and J is TRBJ1-6; D ambiguous. The V gene's germline CDR1 is MNHEY and CDR2 SMNVEV (reference sequence). The CDR3 covers 14 residues. Between the trimmed V and J ends, which lost 5 bases and 5 bases, there was a span of 10 bases.

The V gene is TRBV27, the J gene TRBJ2-2; 7 nucleotides agree with TRBD2. V was pared by 4 bases and J by 1 base, with 6 bases of the junction left unmatched. Germline V CDR1 and CDR2: MNHEY, SMNVEV (reference sequence). This CDR3 region has 16 residues. The DNA for the CDR3 is TGTGCCAGCAGTTGGGGAGGGCGGGGGAACACCGGGGAGCTGTTTTTT. It translates to CASSWGGRGNTGELFF.

CDR3 in amino acids: CASRDPPRGKTSGVSLGYTF. As DNA, the CDR3 is TGTGCCAGTAGAGACCCCCCCAGGGGTAAAACATCCGGGGTGTCTCTTGGCTACACCTTC. This chain links TRBV19 with TRBJ1-2, with D tentatively TRBD1 (6 bases). Trimming shortened V by 6 bases and J by 7 bases, and 36 bases separated the two germline ends. The V gene's germline CDR1 is LNHDA and CDR2 SQIVND (reference sequence). The CDR3 totals 20 residues.

The chain is built from TRBV11-2 and TRBJ1-1; 8 positions match TRBD1. V lost 2 bases to trimming and J lost 1 base; unmatched junction nucleotides: 9. There are 17 residues in the CDR3. The germline CDR1 and CDR2 sequences are SGHAT and FQNNGV. The CDR3 here is CASSLQSVGQGNTEAFF. The CDR3 bases are TGTGCCAGCAGCTTACAATCCGTCGGACAGGGGAACACTGAAGCTTTCTTT.

The chain couples TRBV5-1 to TRBJ2-4, with D perhaps matching TRBD1 (5 bases). The CDR3 totals 19 residues. V was trimmed by 4 bases and J by 7 bases, leaving 30 bases between them. Per the germline V gene, CDR1 is SGHRS and CDR2 is YFSETQ. CDR3 DNA: TGCGCCAGCAGCGCTGGGGCCAGGGAAAGAGGAGTAGATGGGAACATTCAGTACTTC. Amino acids: CASSAGARERGVDGNIQYF.